One and the same sample provided the 25 T cell receptor beta chains below, sequenced in a study of human T cells and chemical hapten exposure. Via MiXCR, TCRdb re-called the RACE reads, giving one row per CDR3 protein. The sample records roughly 100,000 distinct CDR3 sequences, 10% to 14% being singletons. Time point reported: pre-sensitization, week 0. The treatment: therapeutic diphenylcyclopropenone sensitization with weekly scalp DPC. The sequences come from whole blood, collected in connection with sensitization to the hapten diphenylcyclopropenone (DPC). Receptor source: a woman aged 60-75 years with alopecia areata. Some clones in this sample may be carry-over from other donors' samples.

This clonotype has only a few counts. V is TRBV12-3 or TRBV12-4 and J is TRBJ1-1, with D unclear. The CDR3 totals 13 residues. The V end was cut by 6 bases, the J end by 0 bases, with 8 bases between. CDR3 in amino acids: CASSFPLNTEAFF. The CDR3 nucleotides read TGTGCCAGCAGCTTCCCACTGAACACTGAAGCTTTCTTT.

This clonotype has at least ten counts. The rearrangement links TRBV10-2 to TRBJ1-1; D is possibly TRBD1 (5 bases). Between the trimmed V and J ends, which lost 3 bases and 5 bases, there was a span of 16 bases. Germline V gene data show CDR1 as WSHSY and CDR2 as SAAADI. The CDR3 is 15 amino acids. In nucleotides, the CDR3 is TGCGCCAGCAGTGATCTGAGGGGCGCATATACTGAAGCTTTCTTT. Its translation: CASSDLRGAYTEAFF.

In its sample, this clonotype was seen many times. The chain recombines TRBV19 with TRBJ2-6; 7 bases agree with TRBD1. With V trimmed by 5 bases and J by 0 bases, 13 bases remained unmatched. The germline V gene encodes CDR1 LNHDA and CDR2 SQIVND (reference sequence). The CDR3 runs to 19 residues. CDR3 sequence (DNA): TGTGCCAGTAGTCCAACGGGACAGAAGACCTTCTCTGGGGCCAACGTCCTGACTTTC. Encoded protein: CASSPTGQKTFSGANVLTF.

This clonotype was counted ten times or more. V gene TRBV10-3 combines with J gene TRBJ1-1; D is possibly TRBD1 (6 bases). CDR1 and CDR2 from the germline V gene are ENHRY and SYGVKD. The CDR3 totals 16 residues. Trimming removed 0 bases at V and 0 bases at J, with 11 bases between. The CDR3 DNA is TGTGCCATCAGTGAGTCAGGGGGGAATATGAACACTGAAGCTTTCTTT. Protein product: CAISESGGNMNTEAFF.

The chain combines TRBV13 with TRBJ2-7; the D is unclear. Trimming removed 7 bases at V and 6 bases at J, with 16 bases between. CDR3 length: 13 residues. Germline lookup yields CDR1 PRHDT and CDR2 FYEKMQ (reference sequence). CDR3 nucleotide sequence: TGTGCCAGCACCTCAGGAGCCGTCGGCGAGCAGTACTTC. Translation gives CASTSGAVGEQYF. Based on the CDR3 plus reference TRBV13 and TRBJ2-7, the full variable domain is AAGVIQSPRHLIKEKRETATLKCYPIPRHDTVYWYQQGPGQDPQFLISFYEKMQSDKGSIPDRFSAQQFSDYHSELNMSSLELGDSALYFCASTSGAVGEQYFGPGTRLTVT.

This clonotype was detected ten times or more. CDR3 region: CASSVLSGTGVGATQYF. The CDR3 coding sequence is TGTGCCAGCAGCGTACTCTCCGGGACAGGAGTTGGTGCTACGCAGTATTTT. This rearrangement joins TRBV7-2 to TRBJ2-3, with 8 bases lining up with TRBD1. CDR1 is SGHTA, CDR2 FQGNSA, per germline. CDR3 length: 17 residues. V lost 5 bases, J lost 8 bases, and 18 bases stayed unmatched.

J is TRBJ2-1 and V is TRBV19, with 7 positions matching TRBD1. CDR1 LNHDA and CDR2 SQIVND come from the germline V gene (reference sequence). The junction had 13 bases not matched to a gene; V was cut back by 6 bases and J by 8 bases. This CDR3 contains 15 residues. CDR3 sequence reads: CASRARTGLGHEQFF. CDR3 in DNA: TGTGCCAGTAGGGCCCGGACAGGCTTAGGCCATGAGCAGTTCTTC.

The chain combines TRBV18 with TRBJ2-7, with a weak D call TRBD2 (5 bases). The V gene lost 2 bases and the J gene lost 5 bases, with 7 bases spanning the gap. CDR3 length: 12 residues. Germline values: CDR1 KGHSH, CDR2 LQKENI. CDR3 in amino acids: CASSPYGDEQYF. The CDR3 coding sequence is TGTGCCAGCTCACCATACGGGGACGAGCAGTACTTC.

In its sample, this clonotype was seen many times. The rearrangement uses TRBV10-3 and TRBJ2-7, with 12 nucleotides matching TRBD2. Germline V gene lookup returns CDR1 ENHRY and CDR2 SYGVKD. With 10 bases clipped from V and 2 bases from J, the junction kept 3 bases outside the gene matches. This CDR3 comprises 13 residues. CDR3 region: CATRTSGAYEQYF. CDR3 nucleotides: TGTGCCACCCGGACTAGCGGGGCCTACGAGCAGTACTTC.

This clonotype has at least ten counts. The chain joins TRBV10-2 to TRBJ1-6; D is unclear. Trimming shortened V by 7 bases and J by 7 bases, and 14 bases separated the two germline ends. The CDR3 runs 14 residues. CDR1 is WSHSY and CDR2 is SAAADI in the germline V gene. CDR3 residues: CASKVLQLNSPLHF. The CDR3 DNA follows: TGCGCCAGCAAAGTTCTTCAGTTAAATTCACCCCTCCACTTT.

This chain uses TRBV2 with TRBJ2-5; D is unresolved. Trimming pared 6 bases from V and 2 bases from J, leaving 7 bases between. Per the germline V gene, CDR1 is SNHLY and CDR2 is FYNNEI. This CDR3 has 12 amino acids. This CDR3 reads CASRQEQETQYF. CDR3 sequence (DNA): TGTGCCAGCAGGCAGGAGCAAGAGACCCAGTACTTC.

This clonotype has more than one count but fewer than ten. The chain is built from TRBV27 and TRBJ1-5, with D perhaps TRBD1 (6 bases). V was clipped by 1 base and J by 6 bases, with 10 bases between them. Per germline, CDR1 MNHEY and CDR2 SMNVEV (reference sequence). This CDR3 contains 14 residues. The CDR3 is CASSLFRGGQPQHF. The CDR3, as DNA: TGTGCCAGCAGTTTATTCAGGGGCGGTCAGCCCCAGCATTTT.

J is TRBJ2-1 and V is TRBV11-2, with 14 bases aligning to TRBD2. Trimming took 6 bases from V and 10 from J; bases not matched to a gene: 8. The CDR3 spans 15 residues. From germline, CDR1 is SGHAT and CDR2 FQNNGV. CDR3 amino acids: CASRSPGTSGGEQFF. CDR3 DNA: TGTGCCAGCAGGTCGCCTGGGACTAGCGGGGGAGAGCAGTTCTTC. The variable domain in full, completed from reference TRBV11-2 and TRBJ2-1, reads EAGVAQSPRYKIIEKRQSVAFWCNPISGHATLYWYQQILGQGPKLLIQFQNNGVVDDSQLPKDRFSAERLKGVDSTLKIQPAKLEDSAVYLCASRSPGTSGGEQFFGPGTRLTVL.

A few counts support this clonotype. The V gene is TRBV2, the J gene TRBJ2-7, with D possibly TRBD1 on 5 matching bases. CDR1 is SNHLY and CDR2 is FYNNEI in the germline V gene. The CDR3 is made up of 15 amino acids. The ends were cut back, 4 bases at V and 0 bases at J, with 13 bases in the middle. Written as DNA, the CDR3 is TGTGCCAGCAGTGGATTGACAGTTTTCTCCTACGAGCAGTACTTC. It specifies CASSGLTVFSYEQYF.

This clonotype has a handful of counts. The rearrangement joins TRBV7-9 to TRBJ2-5; 8 positions match TRBD1. This CDR3 contains 14 residues. With V trimmed by 5 bases and J by 5 bases, 7 bases remained unmatched. CDR1 and CDR2 (germline): SEHNR, FQNEAQ (reference sequence). CDR3 DNA sequence: TGTGCCAGCAGCCCCCAGACAGGGGTTGAGACCCAGTACTTC. Its protein is CASSPQTGVETQYF.

With regard to this clonotype: A much larger clone sits a single nucleotide away, making a read error possible. The V call is TRBV10-3, the J call TRBJ1-2; tentative D call: TRBD1 (6 bases). Germline values: CDR1 ENHRY, CDR2 SYGVKD. This CDR3 has 15 residues. The CDR3 region has the DNA TGTTCCACCAGTAAAGCCGGGACAACTAACTATGGCTACACCTTC. Translating it yields CSTSKAGTTNYGYTF.

This chain connects TRBV7-2 to TRBJ1-6; D call uncertain. Germline loops: CDR1 SGHTA, CDR2 FQGNSA. Trimming pared 10 bases from V and 7 bases from J, leaving 14 bases between. CDR3 length: 13 residues. The CDR3 DNA sequence: TGTGCCACCTCCCCTGTGCGGAATTCACCCCTCCACTTT. Translating it yields CATSPVRNSPLHF.

As concerns this clonotype: This may arise from a read error, as a much more abundant clone is one base away. This CDR3 fails to terminate in the conserved phenylalanine or tryptophan, so it likely reflects a read error. The chain employs TRBV6-1 and TRBJ2-7; 12 nucleotides line up with TRBD2. Per germline, CDR1 MNHNS and CDR2 SASEGT. This CDR3 spans 16 amino acids. The trim removed 1 base at V and 2 bases at J, leaving 3 bases unmatched. DNA for the CDR3: TGTGCCAGCAGTGAAGTACTAGCGGGGGGCCCCTACGAGCAGTACTCC. It codes for CASSEVLAGGPYEQYS.

This clonotype was counted between two and nine times. An end of the junction differs from the germline gene, which may be a read error. The chain couples TRBV7-3 to TRBJ1-1; D perhaps matches TRBD1 (6 bases). CDR1 and CDR2 (germline): SGHTA, FQGTGA. The CDR3 totals 13 residues. The DNA of the CDR3 is TGTGCCAGCAGCCAAACAGGGAGCACTGAAGTTTTCTTT. This encodes CASSQTGSTEVFF.

This clonotype has more than one count but fewer than ten. The chain employs TRBV5-1 and TRBJ1-1, with 7 bases that match TRBD1. Germline lookup yields CDR1 SGHRS and CDR2 YFSETQ. The CDR3 runs 15 residues. J was trimmed by 1 base and V by 0 bases; bases with no gene match: 3. This CDR3 reads CASSLEAGGNTEAFF. The CDR3 nucleotides are TGCGCCAGCAGCTTGGAGGCAGGGGGGAACACTGAAGCTTTCTTT.

This clonotype was detected ten times or more. The V and J genes are TRBV6-2 or TRBV6-3 and TRBJ2-1; 7 bases match TRBD2. Trimming took 6 bases from V and 6 from J; bases not matched to a gene: 8. The CDR3 has 14 amino acids. CDR1 is MNHEY, CDR2 SVGEGT, per germline. DNA of the CDR3: TGTGCCAGCAGGGGAAGCGGGGCGGTCAATGAGCAGTTCTTC. Protein product: CASRGSGAVNEQFF.

J is TRBJ1-2 and V is TRBV5-1; D is unresolved. Germline CDR1 SGHRS, CDR2 YFSETQ. V gave up 4 bases and J gave up 10 bases, with 17 bases separating them. CDR3 length equals 13 residues. DNA of the CDR3: TGCGCCAGCAGCCCCCTGTCCGGCTCCGACTACACCTTC. Amino acid sequence: CASSPLSGSDYTF.

In this sample, this clonotype turned up a few times. This chain connects TRBV11-2 to TRBJ2-7; 9 nucleotides align to TRBD1. Losses at the gene ends were 1 base for V and 1 base for J; bases not matched to a gene: 11. Germline V gene data show CDR1 as SGHAT and CDR2 as FQNNGV. This CDR3 region has 18 residues. The CDR3 DNA reads as TGTGCCAGCAGCTTAGGGACCGAGGACAGGGGATGGTCCTACGAGCAGTACTTC. Translated, it gives CASSLGTEDRGWSYEQYF. Complete variable domain (other parts from reference TRBV11-2 and TRBJ2-7): EAGVAQSPRYKIIEKRQSVAFWCNPISGHATLYWYQQILGQGPKLLIQFQNNGVVDDSQLPKDRFSAERLKGVDSTLKIQPAKLEDSAVYLCASSLGTEDRGWSYEQYFGPGTRLTVT.

In nucleotides, the CDR3 is TGTGCCAGCAGTCCCGGGGTTAGCGGGGGGGCTTTGGGAGAGACCCAGTACTTC. Its protein product is CASSPGVSGGALGETQYF. The chain is built from TRBV12-3 or TRBV12-4 and TRBJ2-5; 11 nucleotides align to TRBD2. The CDR3 spans 18 residues. Trimming took 5 bases from V and 4 from J; bases not matched to a gene: 15.

The table lists this clonotype with a few counts. J is TRBJ2-7 and V is TRBV30; 9 bases fit TRBD1. In germline, CDR1 is GTSNPN, CDR2 SVGIG (reference sequence). V was pared by 5 bases and J by 5 bases, with 1 base of the junction left unmatched. The CDR3 extends over 11 amino acids. The CDR3 is CAWGDRDEQYF. CDR3 nucleotides: TGTGCCTGGGGGGACAGGGACGAGCAGTACTTC.